Shown below are 32 T cell receptor beta chains from a single sample sequenced in a study of early T cells in non-severe SARS-CoV-2 infection (dated by TCRdb to about 2021). The library was prepared using 5' RACE. Instrument on record: NextSeq 500. TCRdb ran its own pipeline on the public reads, namely fastp trimming at Q25 and MiXCR clone calling, and kept in-frame beta chains. Identical CDR3 proteins give one entry, which carries the most common genes and DNA. The sample has tens of thousands of distinct CDR3 sequences on record, roughly 7.2% of them singletons. Over 35% of the sample comes from the top ten. Material for sequencing was whole blood. Receptors were obtained from an adult who was a healthcare worker with PCR-confirmed SARS-CoV-2 infection or an uninfected control (not recorded which).

This clonotype occurred many times. An end of the junction differs from the germline gene, which may be a read error. This chain links TRBV2 with TRBJ1-4, with TRBD1 matching 9 bases. Germline V gene lookup returns CDR1 SNHLY and CDR2 FYNNEI. CDR3 size: 15 residues. CDR3 protein: CPSSVYRGRGEKLFF. The DNA of the CDR3 is TGTCCCAGCAGTGTATACAGGGGGCGCGGTGAAAAACTGTTTTTT.

This clonotype was counted ten times or more. The rearrangement uses TRBV20-1 and TRBJ1-1; D not certain. Germline V gives CDR1 DFQATT, CDR2 SNEGSKA (reference sequence). Trimming stripped 3 bases from V and 0 bases from J, with 11 bases between. The CDR3 totals 14 residues. For the CDR3, the DNA is TGCAGTGCTAGGGAGGCCCTCATGAACACTGAAGCTTTCTTT. It translates to CSAREALMNTEAFF.

This clonotype occurred many times. The chain couples TRBV28 to TRBJ2-5, with 8 bases that match TRBD1. The CDR3 spans 16 residues. Germline V CDR1 and CDR2: MDHEN, SYDVKM. The trim removed 2 bases at V and 1 base at J, leaving 6 bases unmatched. CDR3 coding DNA: TGTGCCAGCAGTTTAGAGTTACAGGGGGTCCAAGAGACCCAGTACTTC. Its protein is CASSLELQGVQETQYF.

This clonotype was counted ten times or more. V usage is TRBV19 and J usage is TRBJ2-5; TRBD2 matches 11 bases. CDR1 and CDR2 from the germline V gene are LNHDA and SQIVND (reference sequence). CDR3 size: 16 residues. V lost 5 bases, J lost 5 bases, and 10 bases stayed unmatched. This CDR3 is CASSLNLAGGLETQYF. The CDR3 DNA follows: TGTGCCAGTAGTCTCAACTTAGCGGGAGGGTTGGAGACCCAGTACTTC.

This clonotype was recorded many times. The chain has TRBV4-1 and TRBJ1-1; no clear D. The CDR3 covers 14 residues. The ends were cut back, 0 bases at V and 13 bases at J, with 18 bases in the middle. CDR1 and CDR2 from the germline V gene are MGHRA and YSYEKL. This CDR3 is CASSQDRRPLQVFF. CDR3 in DNA: TGCGCCAGCAGCCAAGATCGCAGGCCCCTTCAGGTTTTCTTT.

This clonotype was counted ten times or more. This sequence joins TRBV10-3 and TRBJ1-2; D might be TRBD1 (6 bases). V was pared by 5 bases and J by 4 bases, with 11 bases between. CDR3 length equals 13 residues. Germline CDR1 reads ENHRY; CDR2 reads SYGVKD. CDR3 DNA: TGTGCCATCAGTCCGGGACACCCCTATGGCTACACCTTC. Amino acid sequence: CAISPGHPYGYTF.

This clonotype was seen only a few times. The gene calls are TRBV11-2 and TRBJ2-3, with D hard to call. This CDR3 contains 15 residues. CDR1 and CDR2 from the germline V gene are SGHAT and FQNNGV. The V end was cut by 1 base, the J end by 5 bases, with 13 bases between. CDR3 coding DNA: TGTGCCAGCAGCTTAGCTGGTCGGGTCGTAGATACGCAGTATTTT. The encoded protein is CASSLAGRVVDTQYF.

With respect to this clonotype: Being one base from a much bigger clone, this may be a read error. The rearrangement joins TRBV9 to TRBJ2-7, with a weak D call TRBD1 (5 bases). CDR1 and CDR2 from the germline V gene are SGDLS and YYNGEE. CDR3 length equals 14 residues. The CDR3 DNA sequence: TGTGCCAGCGGCGTAGGCAGGGAAGTCTCCGAGCAGTACTTC. It translates to CASGVGREVSEQYF. The full variable domain, with the rest looked up from reference TRBV9 and TRBJ2-7, is DSGVTQTPKHLITATGQRVTLRCSPRSGDLSVYWYQQSLDQGLQFLIQYYNGEERAKGNILERFSAQQFPDLHSELNLSSLELGDSALYFCASGVGREVSEQYFGPGTRLTVT.

This clonotype was seen ten or more times. The chain couples TRBV11-3 to TRBJ2-2; D remains ambiguous. Germline loops: CDR1 SGHNT, CDR2 YENEEA. The CDR3 is made up of 15 amino acids. Trimming removed 2 bases from V and 6 bases from J, with 13 bases in between. The CDR3 bases are TGTGCCAGCAGCTTATGGACGGGCCCAGCCGGGGAGCTGTTTTTT. Protein: CASSLWTGPAGELFF.

This clonotype was recorded many times. V and J are TRBV7-2 and TRBJ1-1, with 7 bases fitting TRBD1. The V gene end was trimmed by 0 bases and the J gene end by 5 bases; junction bases not matched to a gene: 9. This CDR3 comprises 16 residues. The germline V gene has CDR1 SGHTA and CDR2 FQGNSA. CDR3 loop: CASSLANRGRGTEAFF. The DNA for the CDR3 is TGTGCCAGCAGCTTAGCTAACAGGGGTCGTGGAACTGAAGCTTTCTTT.

This clonotype was recorded many times. The genes are TRBV7-9 and TRBJ2-2, with D tentatively TRBD2 (5 bases). CDR1 SEHNR and CDR2 FQNEAQ come from the germline V gene (reference sequence). The V gene lost 6 bases and the J gene lost 1 base, with 12 bases spanning the gap. This CDR3 comprises 15 residues. The CDR3 region is CASRHSGLNTGELFF. The CDR3 bases are TGTGCCAGCAGACACAGCGGACTGAACACCGGGGAGCTGTTTTTT.

The genes are TRBV12-3 or TRBV12-4 and TRBJ2-7, with D perhaps given as TRBD1 or TRBD2 (5 bases each). The ends were cut back, 6 bases at V and 2 bases at J, with 17 bases in the middle. The CDR3 has 15 amino acids. CDR3 nucleotide sequence: TGTGCCAGCAGCCGGCCTGGGGACGGCCCCTACGAGCAGTACTTC. It yields the protein CASSRPGDGPYEQYF.

In its sample, this clonotype was seen many times. V usage is TRBV12-3 or TRBV12-4 and J usage is TRBJ1-5; D is perhaps TRBD1 (5 bases). The germline V and J ends were trimmed by 6 bases and 6 bases, with 9 bases remaining between them. This CDR3 has 12 amino acids. The CDR3 sequence is CASRGGVQPQHF. In nucleotides, the CDR3 is TGTGCCAGCAGGGGGGGAGTTCAGCCCCAGCATTTT.

For this clonotype: Given the absence of the conserved phenylalanine or tryptophan at the CDR3 end, a read error is likely. The chain recombines TRBV10-3 with TRBJ2-7, with D tentatively TRBD2 (6 bases). The CDR3 is 12 amino acids. CDR1 is ENHRY and CDR2 is SYGVKD in the germline V gene. V was cut by 8 bases and J by 3 bases, with 11 bases left in between. In nucleotides, the CDR3 is TGTGCCATCCACGGGGGAAACTACGAGCAGTACATC. This codes for CAIHGGNYEQYI.

This clonotype came up many times. The chain employs TRBV25-1 and TRBJ1-6; D possibly corresponds to TRBD1 (5 bases). In germline, CDR1 is MGHDK, CDR2 SYGVNS. There are 13 residues in the CDR3. Trimming stripped 4 bases from V and 11 bases from J, with 12 bases between. DNA for the CDR3: TGTGCCAGCAGTGGATTTGGGGGGACACCCCTCCACTTT. Translating gives CASSGFGGTPLHF.

This clonotype was seen many times. The V gene is TRBV5-4, the J gene TRBJ2-2, with D unclear. Germline CDR1 and CDR2: SGHNT and YYREEE (reference sequence). The CDR3 is 13 residues long. The germline V and J ends were trimmed by 5 bases and 3 bases, with 8 bases remaining between them. CDR3 in amino acids: CASRFMDTGELFF. DNA of the CDR3: TGTGCCAGCAGGTTCATGGACACCGGGGAGCTGTTTTTT.

This clonotype came up many times. This chain joins TRBV29-1 and TRBJ2-1; TRBD1 aligns across 10 bases. Germline CDR1 reads SQVTM; CDR2 reads ANQGSEA. J gave up 2 bases and V 6 bases, and 4 bases lay outside the gene matches. This CDR3 region has 14 residues. Written as DNA, the CDR3 is TGCAGCGTAGGACAGGGGGGCGCCTACAATGAGCAGTTCTTC. Protein product: CSVGQGGAYNEQFF.

This clonotype was counted at least ten times. The rearrangement joins TRBV5-6 to TRBJ1-2, with D uncertain. V lost 0 bases, J lost 4 bases, and 10 bases lay in between. Germline CDR1 reads SGHDT; CDR2 reads YYEEEE. The CDR3 covers 14 residues. CDR3 sequence: CASSLGRGGYGYTF. CDR3 bases: TGTGCCAGCAGCTTGGGCCGAGGAGGCTATGGCTACACCTTC.

There are a few counts of this clonotype. The junction differs from germline at one of its ends, possibly a read error. The chain combines TRBV7-9 with TRBJ2-3; the match to TRBD2 covers 8 bases. The germline V gene encodes CDR1 SEHNR and CDR2 FQNEAQ (reference sequence). This CDR3 has 14 residues. DNA of the CDR3: TGTGCCAACAGCTTAGGGCTAGCGGGAGATACGCAGTATTTT. This gives the protein CANSLGLAGDTQYF.

The sample holds a few counts of this clonotype. The V gene is TRBV7-9, the J gene TRBJ2-7; 7 bases are a match to TRBD2. The V and J ends lost 1 base and 6 bases, in that order; junction bases with no gene match: 12. This CDR3 is built from 16 residues. The V gene's germline CDR1 is SEHNR and CDR2 FQNEAQ (reference sequence). The CDR3 DNA reads as TGTGCCAGCAGCTTAGGCCGGGGAGGGCCTCAGGTCGAGCAGTACTTC. This gives the protein CASSLGRGGPQVEQYF.

This clonotype was seen ten or more times. The CDR3 here is CASRRDSLNTGELFF. The CDR3 DNA is TGTGCCAGTAGGAGGGACTCCCTGAACACCGGGGAGCTGTTTTTT. The chain employs TRBV19 and TRBJ2-2; possible D gene TRBD2, 6 bases. V was clipped by 6 bases and J by 1 base, with 12 bases between them. The CDR3 is 15 residues long. Germline assignment: CDR1 LNHDA and CDR2 SQIVND (reference sequence).

At least ten counts were recorded for this clonotype. CDR3 in amino acids: CAWSVDQATDTQYF. In DNA, the CDR3 is TGTGCCTGGAGTGTAGATCAAGCCACAGATACGCAGTATTTT. The chain recombines TRBV30 with TRBJ2-3; no reliable D call. The germline CDR1 and CDR2 sequences are GTSNPN and SVGIG (reference sequence). Trimming removed 0 bases at V and 2 bases at J, with 9 bases between. This CDR3 comprises 14 residues.

This clonotype was detected ten times or more. The V and J genes are TRBV12-3 or TRBV12-4 and TRBJ2-3; maybe TRBD2 (6 bases). The V end lost 9 bases, the J end lost 9 bases, and 13 bases lay between the germline ends. The CDR3 totals 11 residues. As DNA, the CDR3 is TGTGCCAGTTGTAGGAGGGTCACGCAGTATTTT. It is translated as CASCRRVTQYF.

This clonotype was seen at least ten times. The V call is TRBV28, the J call TRBJ2-3; the match to TRBD2 covers 8 bases. J gave up 15 bases and V 4 bases, and 18 bases lay outside the gene matches. Germline V gene lookup returns CDR1 MDHEN and CDR2 SYDVKM. The CDR3 runs to 15 residues. The CDR3 coding sequence is TGTGCCAGCAGTTCCCCGGGAGCGGGAGACCCCTCTGGATATTTT. Its translation is CASSSPGAGDPSGYF.

This clonotype was recorded at least ten times. The V gene is TRBV9, the J gene TRBJ1-2, with 8 positions matching TRBD1. V dropped 2 bases and J dropped 5; count of bases not matched to a gene: 11. CDR3 size: 16 residues. CDR1 is SGDLS and CDR2 is YYNGEE in the germline V gene. The chain's CDR3 is CASSVPRQGARYGYTF. DNA of the CDR3: TGTGCCAGCAGCGTCCCCAGGCAGGGGGCACGGTATGGCTACACCTTC.

The chain joins TRBV7-2 to TRBJ2-7; a weak D match, TRBD2 (5 bases). The CDR3 is made up of 13 amino acids. V was pared by 7 bases and J by 3 bases, with 13 bases between. Per the germline V gene, CDR1 is SGHTA and CDR2 is FQGNSA. CDR3 protein: CASTRPGFYEQYF. In DNA, the CDR3 is TGTGCCAGCACCCGGCCGGGGTTCTACGAGCAGTACTTC.

This clonotype was seen at least ten times. This chain uses TRBV30 with TRBJ2-2, with D unclear. Trimming shortened V by 3 bases and J by 2 bases, and 13 bases separated the two germline ends. The CDR3 is 15 residues long. Germline lookup yields CDR1 GTSNPN and CDR2 SVGIG (reference sequence). CDR3 loop: CAWSPPPGNTGELFF. The CDR3, as DNA: TGTGCCTGGAGCCCCCCGCCCGGAAACACCGGGGAGCTGTTTTTT.

This clonotype appeared many times. The chain is built from TRBV4-3 and TRBJ2-2; no clear D. V lost 0 bases and J lost 7, with 9 bases in between. Germline CDR1 LGHNA, CDR2 YSLEER. CDR3 length: 14 amino acids. CDR3 amino acids: CASSQENLGGELFF. CDR3 coding DNA: TGCGCCAGCAGCCAAGAGAATCTGGGCGGGGAGCTGTTTTTT.

This clonotype was recorded many times. The chain's CDR3 is CSARDPSGDEQYF. The CDR3 DNA reads as TGCAGTGCTAGAGATCCCTCGGGGGACGAGCAGTACTTC. The chain couples TRBV20-1 to TRBJ2-7, with D possibly TRBD2 on 6 matching bases. This CDR3 comprises 13 residues. The V and J ends lost 0 bases and 5 bases respectively, with 11 bases between them. CDR1 is DFQATT and CDR2 is SNEGSKA in the germline V gene (reference sequence).

This clonotype was seen many times. V usage is TRBV19 and J usage is TRBJ2-1, with 7 nucleotides matching TRBD2. Germline CDR1 LNHDA, CDR2 SQIVND (reference sequence). V shed 3 bases, J shed 5 bases, and the junction held 7 bases outside the gene matches. This CDR3 has 15 residues. In DNA form, the CDR3 reads TGTGCCAGTAGTATGCTGTCACTAGCGAACAATGAGCAGTTCTTC. Its protein product is CASSMLSLANNEQFF.

Ten or more counts support this clonotype. The chain combines TRBV3-1 with TRBJ2-7; 13 nucleotides match TRBD2. The CDR3 totals 17 residues. V was clipped by 0 bases and J by 5 bases; unmatched bases: 7. Germline CDR1 is LGHDT and CDR2 is YNNKEL (reference sequence). The CDR3 sequence is CASSQEGLAGMSNEQYF. In DNA form, the CDR3 reads TGTGCCAGCAGCCAAGAGGGACTAGCGGGAATGAGCAACGAGCAGTACTTC.

This clonotype was seen ten or more times. This chain uses TRBV7-2 with TRBJ1-4; no clear D. This CDR3 has 15 residues. Deletions cut 5 bases from V and 0 bases from J, with 10 bases between. Germline V gene lookup returns CDR1 SGHTA and CDR2 FQGNSA. CDR3 coding DNA: TGTGCCAGCAGCCCACGGGCCACAACTAATGAAAAACTGTTTTTT. Its translation is CASSPRATTNEKLFF.